This entry lists 10 T cell receptor beta chains sequenced from one sample in a study of shared clonotypes between healthy human individuals. Clones were sequenced by immunoSEQ multiplex PCR, and TCRdb holds only the in-frame ones, with some missing. The table has about 710,000 clones, over 55% seen once. The sample comprised memory CD4+ T cells sorted from blood. Subset noted: CD45RA-negative fraction. These receptors all come from a woman in her twenties or thirties in good health.

A remark on this clone: The same CDR3 can be traced to other DNA sequences in this sample. This rearrangement joins TRBV6-1 to TRBJ1-2, with D tentatively TRBD1 (5 bases). Between the trimmed V and J ends, which lost 4 bases and 3 bases, there was a span of 12 bases. This CDR3 contains 14 residues. The germline V gene encodes CDR1 MNHNS and CDR2 SASEGT. CDR3 sequence: CASSARGADYGYTF. CDR3 coding DNA: TGTGCCAGCAGTGCTCGAGGGGCCGACTATGGCTACACCTTC.

In DNA, the CDR3 is TGTGCCAGCAGAGGTGGACGGTATAGCAATCAGCCCCAGCATTTT. It encodes CASRGGRYSNQPQHF. This chain uses TRBV27 with TRBJ1-5; D ambiguous. Germline lookup yields CDR1 MNHEY and CDR2 SMNVEV (reference sequence). The CDR3 has 15 amino acids. V dropped 6 bases and J dropped 0 bases, with 12 bases sitting between them.

V usage is TRBV18 and J usage is TRBJ2-1; D unclear. Germline V lookup: CDR1 KGHSH, CDR2 LQKENI. Trimming pared 3 bases from V and 0 bases from J, leaving 18 bases between. This CDR3 region has 18 residues. In nucleotides, the CDR3 is TGTGCCAGCTCACCTCGGCCCGAGGAGCGAAGCTCCTACAATGAGCAGTTCTTC. Translating gives CASSPRPEERSSYNEQFF.

CDR3 sequence reads: CASSRGTGGTEAFF. CDR3 nucleotides: TGTGCCAGCTCACGAGGGACAGGGGGGACTGAAGCTTTCTTT. The chain joins TRBV18 to TRBJ1-1; 11 bases fit TRBD1. J was trimmed by 5 bases and V by 4 bases; bases with no gene match: 3. The germline V gene encodes CDR1 KGHSH and CDR2 LQKENI. The length of the CDR3 is 14 residues. The full variable domain, rest sourced from reference TRBV18 and TRBJ1-1, is NAGVMQNPRHLVRRRGQEARLRCSPMKGHSHVYWYRQLPEEGLKFMVYLQKENIIDESGMPKERFSAEFPKEGPSILRIQQVVRGDSAAYFCASSRGTGGTEAFFGQGTRLTVV.

V gene TRBV5-1 combines with J gene TRBJ2-6, with unresolved D. This CDR3 is 15 amino acids long. V lost 4 bases, J lost 5 bases, and 13 bases lay in between. The germline V gene has CDR1 SGHRS and CDR2 YFSETQ. The CDR3 region has the DNA TGCGCCAGCAGCCCGGAATTACAAAGGGCCAACGTCCTGACTTTC. This sequence encodes CASSPELQRANVLTF.

This clone showed up just a few times. The rearrangement joins TRBV19 to TRBJ2-7; D unclear. Germline V gene lookup returns CDR1 LNHDA and CDR2 SQIVND (reference sequence). This CDR3 spans 15 amino acids. The V and J ends lost 5 bases and 6 bases respectively, with 20 bases between them. This CDR3 reads CASSPGAMKGREQYF. The DNA of the CDR3 is TGTGCCAGTAGTCCCGGAGCAATGAAAGGACGCGAGCAGTACTTC.

J is TRBJ2-3 and V is TRBV5-6; 14 nucleotides agree with TRBD2. J lost 0 bases, V lost 3 bases, and 6 bases had no gene match. The CDR3 covers 18 residues. Germline values: CDR1 SGHDT, CDR2 YYEEEE. CDR3 DNA sequence: TGTGCCAGCAGCTGGTGGGGACTAGCGGGGGCTAGCACAGATACGCAGTATTTT. It yields the protein CASSWWGLAGASTDTQYF.

This clone appeared a single time. The gene calls are TRBV28 and TRBJ2-7; the D gene is possibly TRBD2 (7 bases). Trimming cost V 3 bases and J 0 bases, with 15 bases left between them. Germline CDR1 reads MDHEN; CDR2 reads SYDVKM. CDR3 length: 16 residues. Here the CDR3 reads CASSFGLVGGSYEQYF. Here the CDR3 DNA reads TGTGCCAGCAGTTTCGGACTAGTAGGGGGCTCCTACGAGCAGTACTTC.

This clone was observed a single time. The chain has TRBV6-6 and TRBJ2-7; D is perhaps TRBD2 (5 bases). This CDR3 region has 15 residues. V lost 6 bases and J lost 0, with 15 bases in between. Germline CDR1 reads MNHNY; CDR2 reads SVGAGI (reference sequence). CDR3 region: CASRDGSGSSYEQYF. CDR3 in DNA: TGTGCCAGCAGGGATGGCAGCGGAAGCTCCTACGAGCAGTACTTC.

This rearrangement joins TRBV5-8 to TRBJ2-7; D gene uncertain. This CDR3 comprises 14 residues. V was trimmed by 5 bases and J by 6 bases, leaving 18 bases between them. From germline, CDR1 is SGHTS and CDR2 YDEGEE. CDR3 nucleotide sequence: TGTGCCAGCAGAGTACGTGGGCGGTCGCGCGAGCAGTACTTC. This encodes CASRVRGRSREQYF.